Listed here are 18 T cell receptor beta chains from one sample, sequenced in a study of T cell responses to AZD1222 COVID-19 vaccine. Produced via immunoSEQ multiplex PCR; TCRdb's table is partial and in-frame only. The sample carries more than 100,000 clones, 80% to 90% recorded once. The specimen comprised peripheral blood, sampled on day 0 of AZD1222 vaccination. Source of these receptors: an adult in good health.

J is TRBJ2-1 and V is TRBV15; TRBD1 might be the D (6 bases). The germline V gene encodes CDR1 LNHNV and CDR2 YYDKDF (reference sequence). Between the trimmed V and J ends, which lost 8 bases and 6 bases, there was a span of 14 bases. CDR3 length: 13 amino acids. The CDR3 sequence is CATLAGESNEQFF. CDR3 DNA sequence: TGTGCCACCCTTGCAGGGGAGAGCAATGAGCAGTTCTTC.

The rearrangement uses TRBV11-2 and TRBJ2-7, with a tentative D call TRBD1 (5 bases). The CDR3 extends over 14 amino acids. V gave up 5 bases and J gave up 0 bases, with 11 bases separating them. From germline, CDR1 is SGHAT and CDR2 FQNNGV. CDR3 sequence reads: CASSPYRSSYEQYF. CDR3 sequence (DNA): TGTGCCAGCAGCCCCTACAGGAGCTCCTACGAGCAGTACTTC.

J is TRBJ2-1 and V is TRBV19, with TRBD2 matching over 7 bases. CDR3 length: 15 residues. After removal of 6 bases from V and 6 bases from J, the junction contained 11 bases not matched to a gene. Germline V lookup: CDR1 LNHDA, CDR2 SQIVND (reference sequence). The CDR3 bases are TGTGCCAGTAGCCAGCCCAGACTAGCCTTCAATGAGCAGTTCTTC. Its translation: CASSQPRLAFNEQFF.

V and J are TRBV12-3 or TRBV12-4 and TRBJ2-7; no clear D. This CDR3 has 13 amino acids. The V end was cut by 2 bases, the J end by 4 bases, with 9 bases between. In nucleotides, the CDR3 is TGTGCCAGCAGTTTATACAGCCTATACGAGCAGTACTTC. Translated, it gives CASSLYSLYEQYF.

V is TRBV12-3 or TRBV12-4 and J is TRBJ2-7; no clear D. The CDR3 extends over 12 amino acids. The ends were cut back, 2 bases at V and 5 bases at J, with 7 bases in the middle. Written as DNA, the CDR3 is TGTGCCAGCAGTTTACCGGTCCACGAGCAGTACTTC. Protein: CASSLPVHEQYF.

The chain uses TRBV6-2 or TRBV6-3 and TRBJ2-3, with D tentatively TRBD1 (5 bases). The V gene's germline CDR1 is MNHEY and CDR2 SVGEGT. Trimming cost V 4 bases and J 2 bases, with 7 bases left between them. This CDR3 is built from 13 residues. The CDR3 nucleotides read TGTGCCAGCAGTTTGGACATCACAGATACGCAGTATTTT. Translation gives CASSLDITDTQYF.

This chain links TRBV7-6 with TRBJ2-3, with TRBD1 as a possible D gene (6 bases). CDR3 size: 17 residues. Trimming removed 0 bases at V and 0 bases at J, with 13 bases between. Germline-derived CDR1 and CDR2 are SGHVS and FNYEAQ. This CDR3 reads CASSLADSRGSTDTQYF. CDR3 sequence (DNA): TGTGCCAGCAGCTTAGCCGACTCAAGGGGGAGCACAGATACGCAGTATTTT.

The chain carries TRBV3-1 (or the pseudogene TRBV3-2) and TRBJ2-7; D unresolved. Germline V CDR1 and CDR2: LGHDT, YNNKEL (reference sequence). The length of the CDR3 is 14 residues. Trimming removed 3 bases at V and 0 bases at J, with 9 bases between. This CDR3 reads CASSHRATSYEQYF. The CDR3 DNA sequence: TGTGCCAGCAGCCACCGGGCCACCTCCTACGAGCAGTACTTC.

V and J are TRBV19 and TRBJ2-1; D perhaps matches TRBD2 (5 bases). V was cut by 3 bases and J by 5 bases, with 8 bases left in between. CDR3 length: 13 residues. From germline, CDR1 is LNHDA and CDR2 SQIVND (reference sequence). Written as DNA, the CDR3 is TGTGCCAGTAGTATCGAGCGGAACAATGAGCAGTTCTTC. This sequence encodes CASSIERNNEQFF.

The gene calls are TRBV9 and TRBJ1-4; unclear D gene. The germline V and J ends were trimmed by 0 bases and 0 bases, with 12 bases remaining between them. Germline loops: CDR1 SGDLS, CDR2 YYNGEE. The CDR3 is 17 amino acids. The CDR3 nucleotides are TGTGCCAGCAGCGTAGGCATCACAGCTGCAACTAATGAAAAACTGTTTTTT. Residues: CASSVGITAATNEKLFF.

This sequence joins TRBV7-9 and TRBJ2-7; 8 bases fit TRBD2. The CDR3 runs to 13 residues. V lost 6 bases to trimming and J lost 6 bases; unmatched junction nucleotides: 7. Germline V lookup: CDR1 SEHNR, CDR2 FQNEAQ (reference sequence). The CDR3 coding sequence is TGTGCCAGCAGTCCAGGACTAGCCGGCGAGCAGTACTTC. This gives the protein CASSPGLAGEQYF.

V gene TRBV27 combines with J gene TRBJ1-5; 8 bases agree with TRBD1. The CDR3 loop spans 16 amino acids. The ends lost 4 bases at V and 8 bases at J; junction bases unmatched: 13. From germline, CDR1 is MNHEY and CDR2 SMNVEV (reference sequence). The chain's CDR3 is CASSSSLQGAKEPQHF. In DNA, the CDR3 is TGTGCCAGCAGTTCATCTCTGCAGGGGGCTAAAGAGCCCCAGCATTTT.

V and J are TRBV28 and TRBJ1-2; 8 bases map to TRBD1. The CDR3 has 18 amino acids. The germline gives CDR1 MDHEN, CDR2 SYDVKM. With 3 bases clipped from V and 1 base from J, the junction kept 13 bases outside the gene matches. CDR3 nucleotides: TGTGCCAGCAGTTTTACCGGGACAGGCCTGACTGATAACTATGGCTACACCTTC. This translates into CASSFTGTGLTDNYGYTF.

J is TRBJ2-4 and V is TRBV14; 11 bases align to TRBD2. Germline CDR1 is SGHDN and CDR2 is FVKESK. The CDR3 extends over 17 amino acids. The ends lost 0 bases at V and 2 bases at J; junction bases unmatched: 3. DNA for the CDR3: TGTGCCAGCAGCCAAGACGGACTAGCGGGCCCCAAAAACATTCAGTACTTC. Translation: CASSQDGLAGPKNIQYF. Drawing the rest from reference TRBV14 and TRBJ2-4, the complete variable domain is EAGVTQFPSHSVIEKGQTVTLRCDPISGHDNLYWYRRVMGKEIKFLLHFVKESKQDESGMPNNRFLAERTGGTYSTLKVQPAELEDSGVYFCASSQDGLAGPKNIQYFGAGTRLSVL.

This clone was recorded many times. V gene TRBV7-9 combines with J gene TRBJ1-4; 8 nucleotides agree with TRBD1. Germline CDR1 and CDR2: SEHNR and FQNEAQ (reference sequence). This CDR3 has 14 amino acids. With V trimmed by 4 bases and J by 8 bases, 6 bases remained unmatched. DNA for the CDR3: TGTGCCAGCAGCTCGACAGGGGACAGAGAAAAACTGTTTTTT. The encoded protein is CASSSTGDREKLFF.

V usage is TRBV14 and J usage is TRBJ2-5; TRBD2 matches at 12 bases. V was clipped by 4 bases and J by 2 bases; unmatched bases: 11. This CDR3 is built from 18 residues. Germline V lookup: CDR1 SGHDN, CDR2 FVKESK. CDR3: CASSRTSGASPSQETQYF. In DNA form, the CDR3 reads TGTGCCAGCAGCCGGACTAGCGGGGCGAGCCCCTCACAAGAGACCCAGTACTTC.

The rearrangement links TRBV27 to TRBJ2-1, with 8 nucleotides matching TRBD1. The V gene end was trimmed by 7 bases and the J gene end by 5 bases; junction bases not matched to a gene: 4. The germline CDR1 and CDR2 sequences are MNHEY and SMNVEV (reference sequence). The CDR3 is made up of 13 amino acids. The CDR3 protein is CASTGTGNNEQFF. The CDR3 DNA reads TGTGCCAGCACCGGGACAGGTAACAATGAGCAGTTCTTC.

This chain links TRBV14 with TRBJ1-5; 8 bases line up with TRBD1. V shed 2 bases and J 6 bases; nucleotides not matched to a gene: 15. There are 18 residues in the CDR3. The germline CDR1 and CDR2 sequences are SGHDN and FVKESK. CDR3 amino acids: CASSQWRVSRGLGQPQHF. The CDR3 DNA follows: TGTGCCAGCAGCCAATGGCGGGTGAGCAGGGGGCTGGGTCAGCCCCAGCATTTT.